This T cell receptor (beta chain) was sequenced in a study of blood T cell repertoires in COVID-19. The method was immunoSEQ multiplex PCR; TCRdb's version includes in-frame clones alone and lacks a portion of them. The profile shows 150,000 to 200,000 clones, around 80% of them singletons. CDR1 and CDR2 from the germline V gene are SGHVS and FQNEAQ. The CDR3 spans 17 residues. J was trimmed by 5 bases and V by 1 base; bases with no gene match: 8. This chain connects TRBV7-8 to TRBJ2-5; TRBD2 matches at 12 bases. This TCR derives from a young man with active or convalescent COVID-19. Sequences were obtained from peripheral blood. In DNA, the CDR3 is TGTGCCAGCAGCTTAGTACCTAGCGGGAGGGCCAGCGAGACCCAGTACTTC. Its protein product is CASSLVPSGRASETQYF.